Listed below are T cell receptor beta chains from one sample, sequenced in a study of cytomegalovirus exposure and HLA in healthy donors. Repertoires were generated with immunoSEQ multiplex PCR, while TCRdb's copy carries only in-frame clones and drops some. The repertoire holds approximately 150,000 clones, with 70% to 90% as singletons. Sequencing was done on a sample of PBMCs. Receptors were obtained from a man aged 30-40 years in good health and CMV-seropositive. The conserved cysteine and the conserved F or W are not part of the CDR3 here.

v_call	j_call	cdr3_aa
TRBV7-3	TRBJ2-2	ASSVAGYGELF
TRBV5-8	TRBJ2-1	ASSLEIYRDRGNNEQF
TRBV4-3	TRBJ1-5	ASSQHYGQGANQPQH
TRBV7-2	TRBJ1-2	ASSLGRYGYT
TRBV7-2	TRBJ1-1	ASSLVTGLYLNTEAF
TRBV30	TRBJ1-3	AWRIQGAGNTIY
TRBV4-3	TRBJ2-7	ASSQDAAGTYEQY
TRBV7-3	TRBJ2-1	ASSSSGQNNEQF
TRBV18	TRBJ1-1	ASSLNREGTEAF
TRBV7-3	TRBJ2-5	ASSLNTGGETQY
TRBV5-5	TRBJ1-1	ASSPKWGQNTEAF
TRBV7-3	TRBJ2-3	ASSSLAGGTDTQY
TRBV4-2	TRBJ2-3	ASSQTTATDTQY
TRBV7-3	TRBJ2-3	ASSLLPSGDGTDTQY
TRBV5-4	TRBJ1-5	ASSLQGNNQPQH
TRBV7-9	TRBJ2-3	ASSPGLGDTQY
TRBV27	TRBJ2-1	ASRVAGGPDNEQF